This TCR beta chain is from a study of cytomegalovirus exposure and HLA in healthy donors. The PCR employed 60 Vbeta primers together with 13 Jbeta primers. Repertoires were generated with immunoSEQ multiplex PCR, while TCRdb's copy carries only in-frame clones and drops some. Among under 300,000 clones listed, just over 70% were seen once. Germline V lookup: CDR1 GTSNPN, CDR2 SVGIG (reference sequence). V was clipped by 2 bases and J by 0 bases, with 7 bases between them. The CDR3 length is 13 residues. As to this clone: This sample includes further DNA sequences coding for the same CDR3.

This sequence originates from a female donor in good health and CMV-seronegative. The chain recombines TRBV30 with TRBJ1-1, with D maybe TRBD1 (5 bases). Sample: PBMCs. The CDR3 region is CAWSTGVNTEAFF. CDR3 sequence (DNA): TGTGCCTGGAGTACGGGGGTGAACACTGAAGCTTTCTTT.